This T cell receptor beta chain emerged from a study of cytomegalovirus exposure and HLA in healthy donors. Study-level results: Later on, an analysis found that several of the most significant clusters appeared to be linked to common viral pathogens, which included parvovirus B19. Analyses of presence and absence presupposed an approximately uniform sequencing depth across donors.

The CDR3 totals 11 residues. V lost 3 bases to trimming and J lost 8 bases, with 7 bases between them. In germline, CDR1 is MDHEN, CDR2 SYDVKM. The donors were healthy bone marrow donors. The primer mix had 60 Vbeta and 13 Jbeta primers. This table comes from immunoSEQ multiplex PCR, and its TCRdb copy is limited to in-frame clones, with some not included. The sample lists about 140,000 clones; roughly three fifths were seen once. In the case of this clone: No antigen is known for it.

This chain joins TRBV28 and TRBJ1-2; TRBD1 is a possible D gene (5 bases). The specimen sequenced was PBMCs. This clonotype was sampled from a woman between 40 and 55 years old in good health and CMV-seronegative. The CDR3 loop reads CASSLKGGYTF. Written as DNA, the CDR3 is TGTGCCAGCAGTTTGAAGGGGGGCTACACCTTC.